This T cell receptor beta chain was recovered during a study of shared clonotypes between healthy human individuals. Whole-study context: CD4 naive and memory got three plates each, CD8 naive two, CD8 memory one.

The study's findings and limits: Investigators expected sequencing depth to affect clonotype sharing among donors.

The CDR3 loop spans 15 amino acids. The germline gives CDR1 MNHEY, CDR2 SVGAGI. V lost 5 bases, J lost 0 bases, and 10 bases lay in between. Details on this clone: The antigen remains undetermined.

How the authors handled the data: Filtering differed for immunoSEQ, which gave only junction sequences without quality scores. Using immunoSEQ multiplex PCR, the repertoire was profiled, and TCRdb retains in-frame clones only, with some absent. V and J calls plus clone size are reproduced from that table; the DNA served to infer D and trimming. Altogether more than 2,000,000 clones are present, around 94% being singletons, with the ten largest covering 0.14%. This sequence was found in a man aged 18 to 29 in good health. The rearrangement uses TRBV6-5 and TRBJ2-2; D is ambiguous. The source material was naive CD4+ T cells sorted from blood. Subset: CD45RA+ positively selected. The CDR3 coding sequence is TGTGCCAGCAGTCTGGGCAGAGCGAACACCGGGGAGCTGTTTTTT. Translated: CASSLGRANTGELFF.